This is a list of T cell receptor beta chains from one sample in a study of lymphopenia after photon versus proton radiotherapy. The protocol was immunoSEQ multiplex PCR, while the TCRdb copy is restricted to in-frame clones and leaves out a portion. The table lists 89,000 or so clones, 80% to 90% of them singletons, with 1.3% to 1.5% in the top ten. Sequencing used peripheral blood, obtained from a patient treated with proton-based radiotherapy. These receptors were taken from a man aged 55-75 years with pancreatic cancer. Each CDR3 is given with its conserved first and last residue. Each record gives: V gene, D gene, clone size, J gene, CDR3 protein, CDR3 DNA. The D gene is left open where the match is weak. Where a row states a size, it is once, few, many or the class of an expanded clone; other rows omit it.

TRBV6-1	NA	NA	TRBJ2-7	CASSEPSLGYERYF	TGTGCCAGCAGTGAACCTTCACTCGGGTACGAGCGGTACTTC
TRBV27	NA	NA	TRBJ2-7	CASSSGVLYEQYF	TGTGCCAGCAGTTCAGGGGTTCTCTACGAGCAGTACTTC
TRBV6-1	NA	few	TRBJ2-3	CASSPRFSESDTQYF	TGTGCCAGCAGTCCCCGTTTTTCGGAGTCAGATACGCAGTATTTT
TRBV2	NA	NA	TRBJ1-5	CASREGRGAVQPQHF	TGTGCCAGCAGAGAGGGACGGGGGGCTGTTCAGCCCCAGCATTTT
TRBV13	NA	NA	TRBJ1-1	CASSPPSGADRTEAFF	TGTGCCAGCAGCCCCCCATCAGGGGCCGATAGGACTGAAGCTTTCTTT
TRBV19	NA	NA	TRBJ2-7	CASSTTELSYEQYF	TGTGCCAGTAGTACTACAGAACTTAGCTACGAGCAGTACTTC
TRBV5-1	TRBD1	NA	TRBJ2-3	CASNPGTGLTDTQYF	TGCGCCAGCAACCCCGGGACAGGGCTCACAGATACGCAGTATTTT
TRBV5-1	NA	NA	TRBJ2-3	CASSLGRGYGTDTQYF	TGCGCCAGCAGCTTGGGCAGGGGCTACGGCACAGATACGCAGTATTTT
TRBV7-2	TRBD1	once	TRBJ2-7	CASSLAGQVAYEQYF	TGTGCCAGCAGCTTAGCTGGACAGGTAGCCTACGAGCAGTACTTC
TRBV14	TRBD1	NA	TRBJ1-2	CASSPREGARHGYTF	TGTGCCAGCAGCCCCCGGGAGGGGGCGCGTCATGGCTACACCTTC
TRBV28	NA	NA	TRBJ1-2	CASSFLNYGYTF	TGTGCCAGCAGTTTTCTGAACTATGGCTACACCTTC
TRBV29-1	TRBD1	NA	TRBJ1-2	CSVPNGGQGRGYTF	TGCAGCGTTCCTAACGGCGGACAGGGGCGCGGCTACACCTTC
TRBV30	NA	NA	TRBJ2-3	CAWSVLGSTDTQYF	TGTGCCTGGAGTGTACTCGGGAGTACAGATACGCAGTATTTT
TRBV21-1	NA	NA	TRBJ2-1	CASSALSGTSRHNEQFF	TGTGCCAGCAGCGCACTGTCCGGGACTAGCAGGCACAATGAGCAGTTCTTC
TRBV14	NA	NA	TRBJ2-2	CASSQEVFGITGELFF	TGTGCCAGCAGCCAAGAGGTTTTTGGGATCACCGGGGAGCTGTTTTTT
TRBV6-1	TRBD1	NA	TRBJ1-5	CASSDVGQGVPGSQHF	TGTGCCAGCAGTGATGTGGGACAGGGGGTCCCAGGGTCCCAGCATTTT
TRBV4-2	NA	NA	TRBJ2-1	CASSPGTHNEQFF	TGTGCCAGCAGTCCCGGGACCCACAATGAGCAGTTCTTC
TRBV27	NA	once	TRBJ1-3	CASSMTGLSGNTIYF	TGTGCCAGCAGTATGACAGGCCTCTCTGGAAACACCATATATTTT
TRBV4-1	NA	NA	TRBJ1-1	CASSQRIGAEAFF	TGCGCCAGCAGCCAGCGAATAGGAGCTGAAGCTTTCTTT
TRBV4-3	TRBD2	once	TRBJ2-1	CASSLGLADNEQFF	TGCGCCAGCAGCCTGGGACTAGCGGACAATGAGCAGTTCTTC
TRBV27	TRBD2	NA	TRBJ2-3	CASNSAGTSYTDTQYF	TGTGCCAGCAACTCCGCAGGGACTAGCTATACAGATACGCAGTATTTT
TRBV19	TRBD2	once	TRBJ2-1	CASKRREGPYNEQFF	TGTGCCAGTAAGCGGCGGGAGGGGCCGTACAATGAGCAGTTCTTC
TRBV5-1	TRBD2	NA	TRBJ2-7	CASSLGAGENEQYF	TGCGCCAGCAGCTTAGGGGCGGGAGAGAACGAGCAGTACTTC
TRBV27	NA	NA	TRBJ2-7	CASSLEAPIGGSLWEQYF	TGTGCCAGCAGTTTAGAGGCTCCCATCGGCGGATCGTTGTGGGAGCAGTACTTC
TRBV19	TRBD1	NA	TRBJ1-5	CASSQQGGNQPQHF	TGTGCCAGTAGTCAACAGGGGGGCAATCAGCCCCAGCATTTT
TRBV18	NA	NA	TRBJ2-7	CASSPTVTYEQYF	TGTGCCAGCTCACCGACAGTAACCTACGAGCAGTACTTC
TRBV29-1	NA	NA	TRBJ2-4	CSVVLGSKNIQYF	TGCAGCGTTGTTCTAGGGTCAAAAAACATTCAGTACTTC
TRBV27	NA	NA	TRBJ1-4	CASSLKAGRSEKLFF	TGTGCCAGCAGTTTAAAGGCAGGGAGGAGTGAAAAACTGTTTTTT
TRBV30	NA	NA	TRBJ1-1	CAWSSGTLNTEAFF	TGTGCCTGGAGTTCCGGGACCTTGAACACTGAAGCTTTCTTT
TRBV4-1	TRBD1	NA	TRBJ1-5	CASSLGTGDQPQHF	TGCGCCAGCAGCCTCGGGACAGGGGATCAGCCCCAGCATTTT
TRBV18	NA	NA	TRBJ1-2	CASSTGQFGNYGYTF	TGTGCCAGCTCAACAGGACAGTTCGGGAACTATGGCTACACCTTC
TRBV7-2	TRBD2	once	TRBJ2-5	CASSPSTSGGAWETQYF	TGTGCCAGCAGCCCCTCAACTAGCGGAGGTGCGTGGGAGACCCAGTACTTC
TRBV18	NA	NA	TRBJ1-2	CASSPQGVAGYTF	TGTGCCAGCTCACCACAAGGGGTTGCGGGCTACACCTTC
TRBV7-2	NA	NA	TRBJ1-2	CASRAAGPSNYGYTF	TGTGCCAGCAGAGCGGCAGGGCCTTCTAACTATGGCTACACCTTC
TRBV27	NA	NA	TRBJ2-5	CASSSHSLAPETQYF	TGTGCCAGCAGTTCTCACTCACTAGCTCCAGAGACCCAGTACTTC
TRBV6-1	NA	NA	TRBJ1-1	CASSERVRGNTEAFF	TGTGCCAGCAGTGAAAGGGTCAGGGGGAACACTGAAGCTTTCTTT
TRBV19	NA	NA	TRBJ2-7	CATLDSSSYEQYF	TGTGCCACCCTGGACAGCAGCTCCTACGAGCAGTACTTC
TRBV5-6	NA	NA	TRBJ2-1	CASSSGSYNEQFF	TGTGCCAGCAGCTCAGGCTCCTACAATGAGCAGTTCTTC
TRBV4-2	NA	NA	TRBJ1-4	CASSPSRGSGDEKLFF	TGTGCCAGCAGCCCCTCGAGGGGGTCGGGGGATGAAAAACTGTTTTTT
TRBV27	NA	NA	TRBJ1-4	CASSSGGATNEKLFF	TGTGCCAGCAGTTCGGGCGGAGCAACTAATGAAAAACTGTTTTTT
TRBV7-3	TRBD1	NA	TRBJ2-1	CASSRDRASYNEQFF	TGTGCCAGCAGCCGGGACAGGGCCTCCTACAATGAGCAGTTCTTC
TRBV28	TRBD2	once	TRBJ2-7	CASSSTSGRAAASYEQYF	TGTGCCAGCAGCTCAACTAGCGGGAGGGCCGCGGCCTCCTACGAGCAGTACTTC
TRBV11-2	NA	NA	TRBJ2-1	CASSLRRGRSNEQFF	TGTGCCAGCAGCTTGCGGCGGGGCCGGTCCAATGAGCAGTTCTTC
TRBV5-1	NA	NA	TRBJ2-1	CASRKLAGGGNEQFF	TGCGCCAGCAGGAAACTAGCTGGAGGGGGCAATGAGCAGTTCTTC
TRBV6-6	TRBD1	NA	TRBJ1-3	CASRKQGAGNTIYF	TGTGCCAGCAGAAAACAGGGGGCTGGAAACACCATATATTTT
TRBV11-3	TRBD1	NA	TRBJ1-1	CASISGGVATEAFF	TGTGCCAGCATCTCAGGGGGGGTCGCGACTGAAGCTTTCTTT
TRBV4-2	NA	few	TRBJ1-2	CASSQDLVTLAYGYTF	TGTGCCAGCAGCCAAGATCTAGTGACACTCGCTTATGGCTACACCTTC
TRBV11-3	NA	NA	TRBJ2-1	CASRYQTDYYNEQFF	TGTGCCAGCAGGTATCAGACGGACTACTACAATGAGCAGTTCTTC
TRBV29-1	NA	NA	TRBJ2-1	CSARRDNEQFF	TGCAGCGCCAGACGTGACAATGAGCAGTTCTTC
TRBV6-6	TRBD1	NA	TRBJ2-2	CASSYEGAAGGELFF	TGTGCCAGCAGTTATGAGGGGGCTGCGGGCGGGGAGCTGTTTTTT
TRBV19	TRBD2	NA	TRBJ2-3	CASSQYGAGVSDTQYF	TGTGCCAGTAGTCAGTATGGCGCGGGAGTTTCAGATACGCAGTATTTT
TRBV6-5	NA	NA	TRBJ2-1	CATLMDRSSYNEQFF	TGTGCCACCTTGATGGACCGCAGCTCCTACAATGAGCAGTTCTTC
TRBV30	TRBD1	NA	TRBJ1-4	CAWRIQGGEKLFF	TGTGCCTGGAGAATCCAGGGGGGCGAAAAACTGTTTTTT
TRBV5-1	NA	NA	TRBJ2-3	CASSWDTTDTQYF	TGCGCCAGCAGTTGGGATACCACAGATACGCAGTATTTT
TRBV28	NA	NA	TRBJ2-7	CASSSLGGPSSYEQYF	TGTGCCAGCAGCAGCTTAGGGGGACCCTCAAGCTACGAGCAGTACTTC
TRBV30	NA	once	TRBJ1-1	CAWSSKPATEAFF	TGTGCCTGGAGTAGCAAACCGGCTACTGAAGCTTTCTTT